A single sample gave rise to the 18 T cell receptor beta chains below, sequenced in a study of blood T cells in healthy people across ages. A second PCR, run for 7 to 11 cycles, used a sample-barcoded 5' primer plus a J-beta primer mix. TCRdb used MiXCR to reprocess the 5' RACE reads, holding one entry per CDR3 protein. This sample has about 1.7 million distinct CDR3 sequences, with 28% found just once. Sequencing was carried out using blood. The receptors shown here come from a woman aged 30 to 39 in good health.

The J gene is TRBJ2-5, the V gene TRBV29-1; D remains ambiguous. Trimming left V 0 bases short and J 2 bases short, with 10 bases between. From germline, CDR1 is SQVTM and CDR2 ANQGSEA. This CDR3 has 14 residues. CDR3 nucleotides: TGCAGCGTTGAAGATCGACGGATACAAGAGACCCAGTACTTC. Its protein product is CSVEDRRIQETQYF.

CDR3 nucleotides: TGTGCCAGCAGCGTAGGGAGGTCCTCCACCGGGGAGCTGTTTTTT. Protein: CASSVGRSSTGELFF. V and J are TRBV9 and TRBJ2-2, with D tentatively TRBD2 (5 bases). This CDR3 region has 15 residues. V gave up 0 bases and J gave up 4 bases, with 10 bases separating them. Germline CDR1 reads SGDLS; CDR2 reads YYNGEE.

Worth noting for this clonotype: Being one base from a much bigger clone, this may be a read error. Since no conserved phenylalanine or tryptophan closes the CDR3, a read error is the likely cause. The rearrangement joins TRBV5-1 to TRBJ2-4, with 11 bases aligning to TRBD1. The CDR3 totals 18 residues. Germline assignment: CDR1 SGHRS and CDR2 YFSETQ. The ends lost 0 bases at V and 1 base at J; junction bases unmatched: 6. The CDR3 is CASSLAPGQGVAKNIQYC. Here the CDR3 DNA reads TGCGCCAGCAGCTTGGCACCGGGACAGGGGGTGGCCAAAAACATTCAGTACTGC.

In DNA form, the CDR3 reads TGCAGTGCTAGAACGGCGGGGGCGGCTGAGCAGTTCTTC. This sequence encodes CSARTAGAAEQFF. The genes are TRBV20-1 and TRBJ2-1; tentative D call: TRBD2 (7 bases). Trimming pared 2 bases from V and 9 bases from J, leaving 14 bases between. Germline assignment: CDR1 DFQATT and CDR2 SNEGSKA (reference sequence). This CDR3 spans 13 amino acids.

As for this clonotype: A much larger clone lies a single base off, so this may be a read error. CDR3 in amino acids: CAGSTDPGPYEQYF. Here the CDR3 DNA reads TGTGCCGGCAGCACTGACCCGGGACCCTACGAGCAGTACTTC. The J gene is TRBJ2-4, the V gene TRBV7-2; TRBD1 or TRBD2 may be the D gene (5 bases each). The J call may be incorrect, as the DNA end agrees better with TRBJ2-7. The CDR3 runs to 14 residues. Germline assignment: CDR1 SGHTA and CDR2 FQGNSA.

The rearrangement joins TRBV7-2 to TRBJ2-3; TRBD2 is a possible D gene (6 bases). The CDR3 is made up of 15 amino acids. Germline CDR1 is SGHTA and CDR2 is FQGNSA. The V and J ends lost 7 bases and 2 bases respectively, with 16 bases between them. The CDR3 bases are TGTGCCAGCAACCCAAGCGGGTCGTTCACAGATACGCAGTATTTT. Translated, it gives CASNPSGSFTDTQYF.

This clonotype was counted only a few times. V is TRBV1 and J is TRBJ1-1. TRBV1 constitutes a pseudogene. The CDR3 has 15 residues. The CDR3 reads CTSSQVIGGHTEAFF. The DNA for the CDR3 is TGCACCAGCAGCCAAGTCATTGGGGGTCACACTGAAGCTTTCTTT.

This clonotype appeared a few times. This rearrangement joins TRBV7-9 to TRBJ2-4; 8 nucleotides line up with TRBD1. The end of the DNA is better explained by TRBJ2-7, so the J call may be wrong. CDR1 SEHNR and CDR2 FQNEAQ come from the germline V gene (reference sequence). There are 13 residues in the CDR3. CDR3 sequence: CASSPRTGNEQYF. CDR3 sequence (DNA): TGTGCCAGCAGCCCCCGGACAGGGAACGAGCAGTACTTC.

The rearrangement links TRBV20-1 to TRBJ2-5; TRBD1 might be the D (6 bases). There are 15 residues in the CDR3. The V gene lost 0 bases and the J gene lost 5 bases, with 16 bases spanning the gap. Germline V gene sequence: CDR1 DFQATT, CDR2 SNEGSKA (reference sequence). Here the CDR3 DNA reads TGCAGTGCTAGAGACGCCTCCGGGACACAGGAGACCCAGTACTTC. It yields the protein CSARDASGTQETQYF.

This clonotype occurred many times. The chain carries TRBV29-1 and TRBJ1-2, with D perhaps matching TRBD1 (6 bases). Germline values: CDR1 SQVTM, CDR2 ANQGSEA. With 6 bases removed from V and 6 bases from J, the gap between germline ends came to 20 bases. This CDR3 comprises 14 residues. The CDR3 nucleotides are TGCAGCGTCGCGGGACACCCAAAGGTCCATGGCTACACCTTC. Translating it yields CSVAGHPKVHGYTF.

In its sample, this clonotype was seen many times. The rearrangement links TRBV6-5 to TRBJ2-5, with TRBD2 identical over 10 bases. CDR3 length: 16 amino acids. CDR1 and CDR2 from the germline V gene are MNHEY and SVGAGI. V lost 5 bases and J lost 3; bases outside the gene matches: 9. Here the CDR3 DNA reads TGTGCCAGCAGTCCTGGGGGAGCGGGGGGGAAAGAGACCCAGTACTTC. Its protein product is CASSPGGAGGKETQYF.

For the CDR3, the DNA is TGTGCCAGCTCACCACCTGGGGGAAGGAATGAGCAGTTCTTC. Its protein product is CASSPPGGRNEQFF. The rearrangement links TRBV18 to TRBJ2-1; D assignment may be TRBD1 or TRBD2 (5 bases each). There are 14 residues in the CDR3. Germline-derived CDR1 and CDR2 are KGHSH and LQKENI. V lost 0 bases to trimming and J lost 7 bases, with 10 bases between them.

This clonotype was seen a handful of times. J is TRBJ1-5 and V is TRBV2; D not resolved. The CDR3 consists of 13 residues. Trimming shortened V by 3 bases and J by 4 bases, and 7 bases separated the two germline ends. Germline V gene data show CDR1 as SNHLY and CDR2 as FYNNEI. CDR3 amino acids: CASSDLLNQPQHF. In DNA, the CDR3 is TGTGCCAGCAGTGATCTTTTGAATCAGCCCCAGCATTTT.

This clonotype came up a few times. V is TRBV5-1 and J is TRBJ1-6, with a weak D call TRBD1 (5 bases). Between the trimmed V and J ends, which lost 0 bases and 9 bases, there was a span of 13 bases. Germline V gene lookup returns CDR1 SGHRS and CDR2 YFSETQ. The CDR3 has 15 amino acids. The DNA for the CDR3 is TGCGCCAGCAGCTTGGAGGGGTTATCTCGTTCACCCCTCCACTTT. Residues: CASSLEGLSRSPLHF.

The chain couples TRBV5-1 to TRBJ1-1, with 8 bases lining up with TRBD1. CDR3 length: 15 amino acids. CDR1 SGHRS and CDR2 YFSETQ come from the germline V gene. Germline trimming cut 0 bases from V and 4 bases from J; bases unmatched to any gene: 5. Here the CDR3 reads CASSLADDRGTEAFF. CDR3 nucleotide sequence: TGCGCCAGCAGCTTGGCAGACGACAGGGGCACTGAAGCTTTCTTT.

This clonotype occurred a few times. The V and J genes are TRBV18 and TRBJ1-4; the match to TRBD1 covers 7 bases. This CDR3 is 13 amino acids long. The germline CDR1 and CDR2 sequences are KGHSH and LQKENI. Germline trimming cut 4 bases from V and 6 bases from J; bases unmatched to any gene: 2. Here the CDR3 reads CASSQGQDEKLFF. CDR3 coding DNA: TGTGCCAGCTCACAAGGACAGGATGAAAAACTGTTTTTT.

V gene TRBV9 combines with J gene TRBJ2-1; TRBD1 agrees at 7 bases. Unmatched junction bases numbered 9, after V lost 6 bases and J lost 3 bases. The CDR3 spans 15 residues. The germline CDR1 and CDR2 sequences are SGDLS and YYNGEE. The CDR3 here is CASKLRQGRYNEQFF. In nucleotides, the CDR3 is TGTGCCAGCAAATTGAGACAGGGCCGCTACAATGAGCAGTTCTTC. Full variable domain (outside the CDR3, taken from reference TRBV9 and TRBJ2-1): DSGVTQTPKHLITATGQRVTLRCSPRSGDLSVYWYQQSLDQGLQFLIQYYNGEERAKGNILERFSAQQFPDLHSELNLSSLELGDSALYFCASKLRQGRYNEQFFGPGTRLTVL.

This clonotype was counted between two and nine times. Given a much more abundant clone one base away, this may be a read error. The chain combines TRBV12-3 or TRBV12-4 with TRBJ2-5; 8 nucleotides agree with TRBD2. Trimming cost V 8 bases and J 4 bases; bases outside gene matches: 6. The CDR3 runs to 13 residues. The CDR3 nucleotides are TGTGCCAGCGGGAGCGGGAGTGCAGAGACCCAGTACTTC. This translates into CASGSGSAETQYF.